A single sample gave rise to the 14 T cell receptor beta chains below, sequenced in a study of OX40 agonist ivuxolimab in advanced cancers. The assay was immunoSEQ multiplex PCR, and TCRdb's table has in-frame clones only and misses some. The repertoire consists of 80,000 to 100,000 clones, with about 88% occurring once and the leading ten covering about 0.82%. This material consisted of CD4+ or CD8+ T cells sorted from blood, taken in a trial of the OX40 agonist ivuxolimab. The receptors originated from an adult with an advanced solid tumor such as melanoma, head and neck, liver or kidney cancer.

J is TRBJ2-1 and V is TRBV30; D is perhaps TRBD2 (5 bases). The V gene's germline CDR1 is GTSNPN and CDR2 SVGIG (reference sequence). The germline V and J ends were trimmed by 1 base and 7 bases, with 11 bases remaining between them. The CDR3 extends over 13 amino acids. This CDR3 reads CAWSERPGNEQFF. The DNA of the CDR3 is TGTGCCTGGAGTGAGAGGCCGGGGAATGAGCAGTTCTTC.

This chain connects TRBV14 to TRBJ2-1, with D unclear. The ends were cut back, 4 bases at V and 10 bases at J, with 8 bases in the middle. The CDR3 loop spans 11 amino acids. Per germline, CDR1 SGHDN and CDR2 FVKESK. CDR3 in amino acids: CASSLSTEQFF. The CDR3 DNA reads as TGTGCCAGCAGCCTTTCGACGGAGCAGTTCTTC. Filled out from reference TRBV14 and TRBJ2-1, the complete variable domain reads EAGVTQFPSHSVIEKGQTVTLRCDPISGHDNLYWYRRVMGKEIKFLLHFVKESKQDESGMPNNRFLAERTGGTYSTLKVQPAELEDSGVYFCASSLSTEQFFGPGTRLTVL.

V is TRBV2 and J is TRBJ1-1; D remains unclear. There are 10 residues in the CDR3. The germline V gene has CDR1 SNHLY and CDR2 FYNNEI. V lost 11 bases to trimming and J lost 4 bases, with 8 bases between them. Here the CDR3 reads CAAFGTEAFF. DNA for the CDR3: TGTGCCGCCTTTGGCACTGAAGCTTTCTTT.

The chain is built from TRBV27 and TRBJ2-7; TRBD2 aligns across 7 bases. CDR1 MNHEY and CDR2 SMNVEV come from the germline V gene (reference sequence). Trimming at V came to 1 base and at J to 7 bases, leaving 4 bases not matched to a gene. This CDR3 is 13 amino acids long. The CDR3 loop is CASSLYWGGEQYF. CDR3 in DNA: TGTGCCAGCAGTTTATATTGGGGGGGAGAGCAGTACTTC.

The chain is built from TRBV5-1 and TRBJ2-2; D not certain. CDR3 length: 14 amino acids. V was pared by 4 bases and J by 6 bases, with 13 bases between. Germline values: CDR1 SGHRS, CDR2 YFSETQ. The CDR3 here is CASSLWNRSGELFF. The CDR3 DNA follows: TGCGCCAGCAGCCTCTGGAATAGGTCCGGGGAGCTGTTTTTT.

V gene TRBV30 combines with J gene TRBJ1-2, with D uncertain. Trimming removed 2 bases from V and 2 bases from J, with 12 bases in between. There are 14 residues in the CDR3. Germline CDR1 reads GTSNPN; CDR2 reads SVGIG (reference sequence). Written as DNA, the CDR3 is TGTGCCTGGAGTCCCAATCGGGGAAACTATGGCTACACCTTC. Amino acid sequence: CAWSPNRGNYGYTF.

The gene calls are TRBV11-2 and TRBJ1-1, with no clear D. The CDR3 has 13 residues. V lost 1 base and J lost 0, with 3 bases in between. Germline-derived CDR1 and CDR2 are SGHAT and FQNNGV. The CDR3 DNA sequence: TGTGCCAGCAGCTTAGGGGTGAACACTGAAGCTTTCTTT. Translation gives CASSLGVNTEAFF. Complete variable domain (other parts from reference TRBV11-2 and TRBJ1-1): EAGVAQSPRYKIIEKRQSVAFWCNPISGHATLYWYQQILGQGPKLLIQFQNNGVVDDSQLPKDRFSAERLKGVDSTLKIQPAKLEDSAVYLCASSLGVNTEAFFGQGTRLTVV.

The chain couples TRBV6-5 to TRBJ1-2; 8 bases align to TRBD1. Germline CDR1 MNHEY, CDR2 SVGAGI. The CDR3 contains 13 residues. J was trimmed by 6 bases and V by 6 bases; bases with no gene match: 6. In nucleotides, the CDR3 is TGTGCCAGCAGCTCCACGGACAGGGATGGCTACACCTTC. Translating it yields CASSSTDRDGYTF.

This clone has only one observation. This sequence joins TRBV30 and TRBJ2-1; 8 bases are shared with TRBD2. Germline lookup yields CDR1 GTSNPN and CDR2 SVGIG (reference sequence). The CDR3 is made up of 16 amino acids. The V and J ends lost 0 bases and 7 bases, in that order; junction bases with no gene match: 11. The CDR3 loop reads CAWSVFRLAGLNEQFF. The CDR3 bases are TGTGCCTGGAGTGTATTTCGGCTAGCGGGTTTAAATGAGCAGTTCTTC. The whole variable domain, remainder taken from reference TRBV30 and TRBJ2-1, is SQTIHQWPATLVQPVGSPLSLECTVEGTSNPNLYWYRQAAGRGLQLLFYSVGIGQISSEVPQNLSASRPQDRQFILSSKKLLLSDSGFYLCAWSVFRLAGLNEQFFGPGTRLTVL.

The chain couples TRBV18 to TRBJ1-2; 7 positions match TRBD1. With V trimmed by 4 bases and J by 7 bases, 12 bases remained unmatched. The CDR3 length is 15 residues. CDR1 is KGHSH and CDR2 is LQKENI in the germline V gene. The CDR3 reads CASSLRSQGLVGYTF. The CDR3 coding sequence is TGTGCCAGCTCACTCCGCTCACAGGGGCTGGTTGGCTACACCTTC. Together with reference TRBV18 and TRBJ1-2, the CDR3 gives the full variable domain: NAGVMQNPRHLVRRRGQEARLRCSPMKGHSHVYWYRQLPEEGLKFMVYLQKENIIDESGMPKERFSAEFPKEGPSILRIQQVVRGDSAAYFCASSLRSQGLVGYTFGSGTRLTVV.

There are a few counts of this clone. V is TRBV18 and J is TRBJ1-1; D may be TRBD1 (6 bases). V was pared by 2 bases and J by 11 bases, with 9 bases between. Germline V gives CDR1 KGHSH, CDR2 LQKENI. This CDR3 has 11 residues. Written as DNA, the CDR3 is TGTGCCAGCTCACCAACAGGGCGGGCTTTCTTT. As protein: CASSPTGRAFF.

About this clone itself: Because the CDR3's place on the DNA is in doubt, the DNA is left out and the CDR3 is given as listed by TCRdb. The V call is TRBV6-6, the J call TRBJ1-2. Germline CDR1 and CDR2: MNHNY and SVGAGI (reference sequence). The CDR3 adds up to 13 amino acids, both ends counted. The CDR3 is CASILGTNYGYTF.

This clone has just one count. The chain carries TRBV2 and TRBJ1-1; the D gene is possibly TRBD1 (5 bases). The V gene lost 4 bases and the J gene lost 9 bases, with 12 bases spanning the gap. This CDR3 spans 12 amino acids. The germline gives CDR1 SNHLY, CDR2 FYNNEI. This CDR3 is CASSVGADKAFF. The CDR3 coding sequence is TGTGCCAGCAGTGTTGGGGCGGATAAAGCTTTCTTT.

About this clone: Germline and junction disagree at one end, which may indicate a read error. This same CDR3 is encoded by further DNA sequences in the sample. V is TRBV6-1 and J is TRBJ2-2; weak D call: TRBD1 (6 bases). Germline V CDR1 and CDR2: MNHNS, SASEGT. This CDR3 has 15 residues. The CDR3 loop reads CASIYGGRDTGELFF. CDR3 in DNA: TGTGCCAGCATATATGGGGGCCGGGACACCGGGGAGTTGTTTTTT.